This TCR beta chain was captured by sequencing in a study of beta chain features in type 1 diabetes. Study results and limitations: There was a moderate but significant shortening of TCRB CDR3s in all four CD4+ subsets of Type 1 diabetes patients.

On this clone itself: Its antigen is undetermined.

Every isolated RNA sample was fully reverse transcribed, so sequencing captured expressed TCRB transcripts. Profiling relied on immunoSEQ multiplex PCR, and the TCRdb table lists in-frame clones only, not all of them. The sample gives a few hundred thousand clones, approximately 13% of which show up once; about 0.016% is in the top ten. The sample consisted of naive CD4+ T cells from blood. The receptor's source is a woman younger than 35 with type 1 diabetes.

The CDR3 here is CASSLGWGGSGANVLTF. CDR3 DNA: TGTGCCAGCAGCCTAGGCTGGGGGGGCTCTGGGGCCAACGTCCTGACTTTC. J is TRBJ2-6 and V is TRBV27, with 7 bases lining up with TRBD2. Trimming took 6 bases from V and 0 from J; bases not matched to a gene: 8. Germline V gene sequence: CDR1 MNHEY, CDR2 SMNVEV (reference sequence). This CDR3 spans 17 amino acids. Filled out from reference TRBV27 and TRBJ2-6, the complete variable domain reads EAQVTQNPRYLITVTGKKLTVTCSQNMNHEYMSWYRQDPGLGLRQIYYSMNVEVTDKGDVPEGYKVSRKEKRNFPLILESPSPNQTSLYFCASSLGWGGSGANVLTFGAGSRLTVL.